These 18 T cell receptor beta chains originate from one sample sequenced in a study of T cells after yellow fever vaccination. TCRdb itself ran the 5' RACE reads through MiXCR, one entry per CDR3 protein. The sample shows 200,000 to 300,000 distinct CDR3 sequences, approximately 3.5% of them seen only once. Material: PBMCs, obtained 15 days after the yellow fever booster vaccination. The receptor source for this set is a man aged 18 to 29 who received the YFV17D yellow fever vaccine.

This clonotype was observed many times. The chain couples TRBV4-3 to TRBJ1-1; D not resolved. The CDR3 has 16 amino acids. Germline values: CDR1 LGHNA, CDR2 YSLEER. Between the trimmed V and J ends, which lost 2 bases and 0 bases, there was a span of 13 bases. The CDR3 reads CASSQKGSSLNTEAFF. CDR3 nucleotides: TGCGCCAGCAGCCAAAAGGGTTCCTCCCTGAACACTGAAGCTTTCTTT.

The sample holds many counts of this clonotype. The chain has TRBV27 and TRBJ2-2, with D perhaps matching TRBD2 (6 bases). The CDR3 is made up of 13 amino acids. Germline-derived CDR1 and CDR2 are MNHEY and SMNVEV (reference sequence). Trimming removed 3 bases from V and 6 bases from J, with 8 bases in between. Here the CDR3 reads CASSFRLAGELFF. The CDR3 DNA reads as TGTGCCAGCAGTTTCAGACTAGCCGGGGAGCTGTTTTTT.

This clonotype has a handful of counts. V usage is TRBV24-1 and J usage is TRBJ2-7, with D hard to call. V was shortened by 7 bases and J by 2 bases, with 5 bases between the two germline ends. Germline assignment: CDR1 KGHDR and CDR2 SFDVKD. This CDR3 is 11 amino acids long. The CDR3 sequence is CATRVPYEQYF. CDR3 nucleotides: TGTGCCACCAGGGTCCCCTACGAGCAGTACTTC.

At least ten counts were recorded for this clonotype. The rearrangement joins TRBV11-2 to TRBJ1-4, with 11 bases matching TRBD1. CDR1 is SGHAT and CDR2 is FQNNGV in the germline V gene. The CDR3 contains 19 residues. The V and J ends lost 2 bases and 0 bases, in that order; junction bases with no gene match: 8. As DNA, the CDR3 is TGTGCCAGCAGCTTACTTTATCGGGACAGGGGGACAACTAATGAAAAACTGTTTTTT. Its translation is CASSLLYRDRGTTNEKLFF.

This clonotype was counted ten times or more. J is TRBJ1-2 and V is TRBV29-1; D ambiguous. Per germline, CDR1 SQVTM and CDR2 ANQGSEA. The CDR3 spans 12 residues. V lost 4 bases and J 3 bases, leaving 9 bases between the germline ends. The CDR3 coding sequence is TGCAGCGTTGCTATAAGCTACTATGGCTACACCTTC. This encodes CSVAISYYGYTF.

This clonotype was detected ten times or more. This chain connects TRBV28 to TRBJ1-5; D ambiguous. CDR1 and CDR2 (germline): MDHEN, SYDVKM. V lost 2 bases, J lost 9 bases, and 8 bases lay in between. CDR3 size: 12 residues. The CDR3 DNA reads as TGTGCCAGCAGTTTAATCTTGGGGCCCCAGCATTTT. It is translated as CASSLILGPQHF.

This clonotype was detected many times. This chain uses TRBV28 with TRBJ2-7, with D perhaps assigned TRBD1 or TRBD2 (5 bases each). Trimming removed 6 bases from V and 0 bases from J, with 12 bases in between. The CDR3 consists of 14 residues. The germline V gene has CDR1 MDHEN and CDR2 SYDVKM. DNA for the CDR3: TGTGCCAGCAGGATGGCAGGGAGCTCCTACGAGCAGTACTTC. This sequence encodes CASRMAGSSYEQYF.

There are many counts of this clonotype. This sequence joins TRBV6-5 and TRBJ2-7; 7 nucleotides line up with TRBD1. Germline V gives CDR1 MNHEY, CDR2 SVGAGI. Unmatched junction bases numbered 10, after V lost 5 bases and J lost 0 bases. The CDR3 spans 16 residues. The CDR3 loop is CASSQGGFLTSYEQYF. The CDR3 DNA reads TGTGCCAGCAGTCAAGGGGGCTTCCTAACCTCCTACGAGCAGTACTTC.

Many counts were recorded for this clonotype. This chain uses TRBV7-9 with TRBJ1-2; no firm D call. The CDR3 covers 13 residues. V was pared by 5 bases and J by 8 bases, with 15 bases between. Germline loops: CDR1 SEHNR, CDR2 FQNEAQ (reference sequence). CDR3 DNA: TGTGCCAGCAGCCCCCAGGCGGGAGGAGGCTACACCTTC. Translation gives CASSPQAGGGYTF.

This clonotype has ten or more counts. This chain joins TRBV4-3 and TRBJ2-5, with D uncertain. V shed 2 bases and J shed 5 bases, with 15 bases lying between them. The CDR3 extends over 15 amino acids. CDR1 is LGHNA and CDR2 is YSLEER in the germline V gene. CDR3 DNA sequence: TGCGCCAGCAGCCAAAAAGGACGGCACGCGGAGACCCAGTACTTC. Its translation is CASSQKGRHAETQYF.

This clonotype was counted at least ten times. V gene TRBV7-9 combines with J gene TRBJ1-1, with D unclear. The CDR3 length is 14 residues. V lost 2 bases, J lost 2 bases, and 9 bases lay in between. Germline assignment: CDR1 SEHNR and CDR2 FQNEAQ (reference sequence). The CDR3 loop reads CASSLSGINTEAFF. CDR3 sequence (DNA): TGTGCCAGCAGCTTATCCGGGATAAACACTGAAGCTTTCTTT.

This clonotype was seen repeatedly, ten times or more. The CDR3 sequence: CASSKAGTGTYNEQFF. Here the CDR3 DNA reads TGTGCCAGCAGCAAAGCGGGGACAGGAACCTACAATGAGCAGTTCTTC. V gene TRBV11-2 combines with J gene TRBJ2-1; D perhaps matches TRBD1 (8 bases). The CDR3 extends over 16 amino acids. Germline CDR1 reads SGHAT; CDR2 reads FQNNGV. With 5 bases removed from V and 2 bases from J, the gap between germline ends came to 16 bases.

This clonotype came up many times. The chain combines TRBV7-9 with TRBJ2-1; unclear D gene. Germline V gene sequence: CDR1 SEHNR, CDR2 FQNEAQ (reference sequence). V was cut by 4 bases and J by 10 bases, with 11 bases left in between. The CDR3 is 12 residues long. The CDR3 DNA sequence: TGTGCCAGCAGCTCAATGTCCGGAGAGCAGTTCTTC. This gives the protein CASSSMSGEQFF.

This clonotype was observed many times. The chain joins TRBV12-3 or TRBV12-4 to TRBJ1-1; no firm D call. Deletions cut 5 bases from V and 0 bases from J, with 13 bases between. This CDR3 contains 15 residues. The CDR3 DNA follows: TGTGCCAGCAGTCGGATTGGACTCTTGAACACTGAAGCTTTCTTT. Amino acids: CASSRIGLLNTEAFF.

This clonotype was detected ten times or more. This chain links TRBV27 with TRBJ1-5, with a weak D call TRBD1 (6 bases). The ends were cut back, 6 bases at V and 0 bases at J, with 12 bases in the middle. Germline CDR1 reads MNHEY; CDR2 reads SMNVEV (reference sequence). The CDR3 is 15 amino acids. The CDR3 here is CASSPTGFSNQPQHF. The CDR3 DNA reads TGTGCCAGCAGCCCAACAGGGTTTAGCAATCAGCCCCAGCATTTT.

In this sample, this clonotype turned up many times. V and J are TRBV6-5 and TRBJ2-2; no clear D. Trimming pared 5 bases from V and 13 bases from J, leaving 20 bases between. The CDR3 length is 14 residues. Germline loops: CDR1 MNHEY, CDR2 SVGAGI. Here the CDR3 reads CASSPGDTTNLLFF. CDR3 bases: TGTGCCAGCAGTCCTGGGGATACTACGAATTTGCTGTTTTTT.

In this sample, this clonotype turned up many times. The V call is TRBV5-1, the J call TRBJ1-4; 10 nucleotides align to TRBD1. The CDR3 is 14 amino acids. The germline V gene encodes CDR1 SGHRS and CDR2 YFSETQ. The V segment lost 4 bases and the J segment 8 bases; nucleotides outside the gene matches: 5. This chain's CDR3 is CASSLGTGDEKLFF. CDR3 nucleotide sequence: TGCGCCAGCAGCCTCGGGACAGGGGACGAAAAACTGTTTTTT. The full variable domain, in which reference TRBV5-1 and TRBJ1-4 provide the parts outside the CDR3, is KAGVTQTPRYLIKTRGQQVTLSCSPISGHRSVSWYQQTPGQGLQFLFEYFSETQRNKGNFPGRFSGRQFSNSRSEMNVSTLELGDSALYLCASSLGTGDEKLFFGSGTQLSVL.

This clonotype showed up many times. The chain links TRBV20-1 to TRBJ2-7; 10 bases match TRBD1. The V gene's germline CDR1 is DFQATT and CDR2 SNEGSKA (reference sequence). Trimming removed 6 bases from V and 4 bases from J; junction bases left unmatched: 12. This CDR3 spans 15 amino acids. The CDR3 sequence is CSAPSDRGQFYEQYV. The DNA for the CDR3 is TGCAGTGCACCATCCGACAGGGGGCAGTTTTACGAGCAGTACGTC.